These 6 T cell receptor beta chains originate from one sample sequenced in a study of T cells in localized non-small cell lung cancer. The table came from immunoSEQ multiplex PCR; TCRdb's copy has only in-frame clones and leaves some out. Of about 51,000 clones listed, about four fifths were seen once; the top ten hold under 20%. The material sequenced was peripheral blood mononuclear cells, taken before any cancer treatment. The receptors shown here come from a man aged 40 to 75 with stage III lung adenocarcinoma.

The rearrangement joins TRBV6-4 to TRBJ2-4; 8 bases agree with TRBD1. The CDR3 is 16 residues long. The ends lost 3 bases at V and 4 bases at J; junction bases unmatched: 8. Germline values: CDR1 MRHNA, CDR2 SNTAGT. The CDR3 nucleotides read TGTGCCAGCAGTGAACGAGGACAGGGTGAAAAAAACATTCAGTACTTC. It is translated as CASSERGQGEKNIQYF.

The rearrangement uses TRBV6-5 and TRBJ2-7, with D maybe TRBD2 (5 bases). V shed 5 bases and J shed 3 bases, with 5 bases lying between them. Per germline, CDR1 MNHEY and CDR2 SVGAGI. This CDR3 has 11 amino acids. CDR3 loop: CASSDYYEQYF. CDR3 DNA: TGTGCCAGCAGTGACTACTACGAGCAGTACTTC.

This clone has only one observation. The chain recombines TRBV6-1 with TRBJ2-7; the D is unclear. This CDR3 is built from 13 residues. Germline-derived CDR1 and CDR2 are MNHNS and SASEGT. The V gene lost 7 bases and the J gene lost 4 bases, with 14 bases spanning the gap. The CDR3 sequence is CASKEGVRYEQYF. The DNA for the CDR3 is TGTGCCAGCAAAGAAGGAGTGAGGTACGAGCAGTACTTC.

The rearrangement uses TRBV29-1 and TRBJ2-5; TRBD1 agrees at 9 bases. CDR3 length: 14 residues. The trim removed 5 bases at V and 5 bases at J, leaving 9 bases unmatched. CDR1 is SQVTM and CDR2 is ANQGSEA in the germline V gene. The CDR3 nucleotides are TGCAGCGTTAGGGGACAGGGAACGTGGGAGACCCAGTACTTC. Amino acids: CSVRGQGTWETQYF. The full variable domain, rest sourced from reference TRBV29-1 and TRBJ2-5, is SAVISQKPSRDICQRGTSLTIQCQVDSQVTMMFWYRQQPGQSLTLIATANQGSEATYESGFVIDKFPISRPNLTFSTLTVSNMSPEDSSIYLCSVRGQGTWETQYFGPGTRLLVL.

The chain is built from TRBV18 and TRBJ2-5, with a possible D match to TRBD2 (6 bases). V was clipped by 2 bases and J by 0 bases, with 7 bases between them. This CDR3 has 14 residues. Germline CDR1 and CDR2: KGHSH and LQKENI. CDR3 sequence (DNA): TGTGCCAGCTCACCAACGGGGGACCAAGAGACCCAGTACTTC. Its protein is CASSPTGDQETQYF.

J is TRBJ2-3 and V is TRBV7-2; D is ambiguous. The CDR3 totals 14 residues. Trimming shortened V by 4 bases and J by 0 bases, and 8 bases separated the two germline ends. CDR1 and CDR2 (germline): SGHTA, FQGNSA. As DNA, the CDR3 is TGTGCCAGCAGCTCCGGTTTCAGCACAGATACGCAGTATTTT. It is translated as CASSSGFSTDTQYF.